Below, 11 T cell receptor beta chains from the same sample are listed, as sequenced in a study of spatial heterogeneity in lung cancer (dated by TCRdb to the late 2010s). Receptors were amplified or captured by 5' RACE. The instrument given in TCRdb is NextSeq 500. Using fastp trimming at Q25 and MiXCR clonotype assembly, TCRdb reanalyzed the public sequencing data and kept in-frame beta chains. For every CDR3 protein sequence, its rows merge into one entry that carries the most common genes and DNA. The sample table contains 72,000 or so distinct CDR3 sequences; only one count was recorded for roughly 8.9% of them. The ten largest clones take up under 2.5% of the sample. Sample time point, as interpreted from the label and publication: blood at routine non-recurrence follow-up after resection. This specimen was PBMCs, taken at follow-up. Receptor source: a female donor with early-stage non-small cell lung cancer.

This chain uses TRBV20-1 with TRBJ2-7; D not resolved. There are 13 residues in the CDR3. CDR1 is DFQATT, CDR2 SNEGSKA, per germline (reference sequence). The V end lost 1 base, the J end lost 3 bases, and 10 bases lay between the germline ends. The CDR3 DNA reads as TGCAGTGCTAGAGCGAGTGTTAGCTACGAGCAGTACTTC. As protein: CSARASVSYEQYF.

This rearrangement joins TRBV10-1 to TRBJ2-2; tentatively, D is TRBD1 (6 bases). This CDR3 region has 14 residues. V was shortened by 0 bases and J by 5 bases, with 7 bases between the two germline ends. The V gene's germline CDR1 is WNHNN and CDR2 SYGVQD (reference sequence). The CDR3 is CASSESQGTGELFF. DNA of the CDR3: TGCGCCAGCAGTGAGTCACAGGGAACCGGGGAGCTGTTTTTT.

Remarks on this clonotype: One junction end disagrees with the germline gene, perhaps due to a read error. The chain combines TRBV4-1 with TRBJ1-1, with TRBD1 as a possible D gene (6 bases). Germline CDR1 and CDR2: MGHRA and YSYEKL. The CDR3 runs to 16 residues. The CDR3 here is CASSQGSGEMNTEAFF. The CDR3 DNA reads TGCGCAAGCAGCCAAGGGTCAGGGGAAATGAACACTGAAGCTTTCTTT.

This clonotype was observed many times. The chain uses TRBV10-3 and TRBJ2-4, with D tentatively TRBD1 (5 bases). Germline V gene sequence: CDR1 ENHRY, CDR2 SYGVKD. The CDR3 has 14 amino acids. V lost 2 bases and J lost 6, with 11 bases in between. CDR3 sequence reads: CAISEKGVSNIQYF. CDR3 in DNA: TGTGCCATCAGTGAGAAAGGGGTATCAAACATTCAGTACTTC.

This clonotype was detected only a few times. V and J are TRBV20-1 and TRBJ1-2, with D tentatively TRBD1 (6 bases). Per germline, CDR1 DFQATT and CDR2 SNEGSKA (reference sequence). The CDR3 runs 11 residues. The V end lost 3 bases, the J end lost 8 bases, and 10 bases lay between the germline ends. CDR3 region: CSASSRGGYTF. The CDR3 coding sequence is TGCAGTGCTAGTTCCAGGGGAGGCTACACCTTC.

In its sample, this clonotype was seen many times. The chain uses TRBV3-1 and TRBJ1-2, with D uncertain. V lost 4 bases and J 8 bases, leaving 20 bases between the germline ends. CDR3 length: 15 amino acids. Germline V gives CDR1 LGHDT, CDR2 YNNKEL (reference sequence). The CDR3 is CASSPAFPRSGGYTF. The DNA of the CDR3 is TGTGCCAGCAGCCCTGCATTCCCACGTTCGGGCGGCTACACCTTC.

The sample holds many counts of this clonotype. This chain connects TRBV6-1 to TRBJ1-1, with D possibly being TRBD1 (6 bases). V was cut by 6 bases and J by 6 bases, with 17 bases left in between. Germline assignment: CDR1 MNHNS and CDR2 SASEGT. The CDR3 runs to 14 residues. This CDR3 reads CASSPNGGFSEAFF. The CDR3 bases are TGTGCCAGCAGCCCTAATGGGGGCTTTTCTGAAGCTTTCTTT.

V is TRBV7-9 and J is TRBJ2-7, with 7 nucleotides matching TRBD2. The V segment lost 3 bases and the J segment 2 bases; nucleotides outside the gene matches: 1. The CDR3 contains 13 residues. Per the germline V gene, CDR1 is SEHNR and CDR2 is FQNEAQ (reference sequence). CDR3 nucleotide sequence: TGTGCCAGCAGCTTCAGCGGGACCTACGAGCAGTACTTC. This sequence encodes CASSFSGTYEQYF.

This clonotype was recorded many times. This sequence joins TRBV5-5 and TRBJ2-1, with D uncertain. The CDR3 spans 15 residues. Germline V gene data show CDR1 as SGHKS and CDR2 as YYEKEE (reference sequence). Trimming shortened V by 2 bases and J by 0 bases, and 9 bases separated the two germline ends. In DNA form, the CDR3 reads TGTGCCAGCAGCTTTATCTTGGTCTCCTACAATGAGCAGTTCTTC. Residues: CASSFILVSYNEQFF.

Many counts were recorded for this clonotype. The CDR3 region is CATSRDLSSYEQYF. CDR3 sequence (DNA): TGTGCCACCAGCAGAGACTTGAGCTCCTACGAGCAGTACTTC. The J gene is TRBJ2-7, the V gene TRBV15; D gene uncertain. This CDR3 contains 14 residues. From germline, CDR1 is LNHNV and CDR2 YYDKDF (reference sequence). Deletions cut 0 bases from V and 0 bases from J, with 6 bases between.

The V and J genes are TRBV9 and TRBJ2-1; no definite D call. V was shortened by 1 base and J by 9 bases, with 8 bases between the two germline ends. Germline V CDR1 and CDR2: SGDLS, YYNGEE. This CDR3 contains 12 residues. CDR3 DNA sequence: TGTGCCAGCAGCGTATTTGGTGGTGAGCAGTTCTTC. It translates to CASSVFGGEQFF.